This entry describes one TCR beta chain. Its antigen is undetermined. PCR involved 60 Vbeta and 13 Jbeta primers. Produced via immunoSEQ multiplex PCR; TCRdb's table is partial and in-frame only. The sample includes around 150,000 clones, roughly 70% seen only once; the top ten take 2.5% to 3%. These data come from a study of cytomegalovirus exposure and HLA in healthy donors. Study findings and constraints: In an earlier analysis, most TCR beta V segments were productive about 90% or about 30% of the time.

This CDR3 region has 13 residues. Germline CDR1 is SEHNR and CDR2 is FQNEAQ (reference sequence). Deletions cut 1 base from V and 6 bases from J, with 7 bases between. Material: PBMCs. The sequence was collected from a woman aged 45-65 years in good health and CMV-seropositive. The chain combines TRBV7-9 with TRBJ1-5, with D possibly being TRBD1 (5 bases). The CDR3 bases are TGTGCCAGCAGCTTAGGGCAGGGTCAGCCCCAGCATTTT. As protein: CASSLGQGQPQHF.